This T cell receptor beta chain derives from a study of cytomegalovirus exposure and HLA in healthy donors. It was with 60 Vbeta and 13 Jbeta primers that the PCR ran. TCRdb's table, derived via immunoSEQ multiplex PCR, lists solely in-frame clones and lacks some. Here the sample spans about 170,000 clones, approximately 85% being singletons. This clone showed up just a few times. Per germline, CDR1 SGDLS and CDR2 YYNGEE. J lost 9 bases, V lost 0 bases, and 13 bases had no gene match. CDR3 size: 17 residues. Material: PBMCs. V usage is TRBV9 and J usage is TRBJ2-2; TRBD1 matches 8 bases. This clonotype was sampled from a man younger than 35 in good health and CMV-seropositive. CDR3 nucleotide sequence: TGTGCCAGCAGCGTAGAGCGCGGGCCAGGGGGCCCCCGGGAGCTGTTTTTT. Translated: CASSVERGPGGPRELFF.